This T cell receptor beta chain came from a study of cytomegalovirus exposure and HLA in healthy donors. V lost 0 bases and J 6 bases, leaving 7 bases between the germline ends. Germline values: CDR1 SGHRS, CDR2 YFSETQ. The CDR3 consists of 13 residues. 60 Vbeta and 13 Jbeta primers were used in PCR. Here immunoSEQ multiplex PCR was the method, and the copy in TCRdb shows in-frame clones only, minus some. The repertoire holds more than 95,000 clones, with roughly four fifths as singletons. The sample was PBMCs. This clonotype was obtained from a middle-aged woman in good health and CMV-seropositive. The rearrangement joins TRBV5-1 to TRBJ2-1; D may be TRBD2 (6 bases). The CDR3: CASSLATSNEQFF. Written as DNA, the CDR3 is TGCGCCAGCAGCTTGGCGACTAGCAATGAGCAGTTCTTC.